A single sample is the source of the 5 T cell receptor beta chains below, sequenced in a study of T cell responses to AZD1222 COVID-19 vaccine. Profiling relied on immunoSEQ multiplex PCR, and the TCRdb table lists in-frame clones only, not all of them. The repertoire includes 90,000 or so clones, 75% to 90% of them detected once, and under 3% sits in the top ten. The sample here was peripheral blood, taken on day 0 of AZD1222 vaccination. These receptors were collected from an adult in good health.

This chain links TRBV5-1 with TRBJ2-5; D is perhaps TRBD1 (7 bases). The V gene's germline CDR1 is SGHRS and CDR2 YFSETQ. V was cut by 7 bases and J by 2 bases, with 9 bases left in between. The CDR3 is made up of 12 amino acids. CDR3 nucleotides: TGCGCCAGCGCGGGACAGCAAGAGACCCAGTACTTC. It specifies CASAGQQETQYF.

The gene calls are TRBV18 and TRBJ1-4, with D uncertain. V lost 3 bases and J 0 bases, leaving 5 bases between the germline ends. The germline gives CDR1 KGHSH, CDR2 LQKENI. The CDR3 sequence is 14 residues long. The CDR3 DNA is TGTGCCAGCTCACCCTCTGCAACTAATGAAAAACTGTTTTTT. It translates to CASSPSATNEKLFF.

This clone has more than one count but fewer than ten. The chain has TRBV13 and TRBJ2-1, with TRBD2 identical over 8 bases. CDR1 is PRHDT and CDR2 is FYEKMQ in the germline V gene (reference sequence). V dropped 5 bases and J dropped 9; count of bases not matched to a gene: 12. CDR3 size: 15 residues. Written as DNA, the CDR3 is TGTGCCAGCAGCCAAAGAGCGGGGGAGGCGCCTGAGCAGTTCTTC. The encoded protein is CASSQRAGEAPEQFF.

The chain joins TRBV7-2 to TRBJ1-1; D uncertain. The CDR3 contains 13 residues. V was cut by 3 bases and J by 6 bases, with 11 bases left in between. Germline loops: CDR1 SGHTA, CDR2 FQGNSA. CDR3 loop: CASSFSGRAEAFF. The CDR3 DNA is TGTGCCAGCAGCTTTTCCGGGAGGGCTGAAGCTTTCTTT.

This clone was seen only a few times. The rearrangement uses TRBV4-3 and TRBJ1-2; 8 bases are shared with TRBD1. The CDR3 contains 15 residues. Germline V lookup: CDR1 LGHNA, CDR2 YSLEER. V lost 3 bases to trimming and J lost 8 bases; unmatched junction nucleotides: 11. CDR3 DNA: TGCGCCAGCAGCCAGCAACCCGGGACAGGATCCGGCTACACCTTC. The encoded protein is CASSQQPGTGSGYTF.